Listed below are T cell receptor beta chains from one sample, sequenced in a study of Graves' ophthalmopathy and Graves' hyperthyroidism. MiXCR, applied by TCRdb to the multiplex PCR reads, yields one record per CDR3 protein. The repertoire includes about 380,000 distinct CDR3 sequences, over 15% of them detected once, and roughly 7% sits in the top ten. Specimen: peripheral blood. Receptor source: a woman younger than 35 with stable Graves' hyperthyroidism. Each CDR3 is given with its conserved first and last residue. Each record gives: clone size, J gene, D gene, V gene, CDR3 DNA, CDR3 protein. A D gene is named only where the DNA matches it firmly. A clone size is listed for some rows: how often the clone was seen (once, few, many), or a class if it is expanded.

size: NA
J: TRBJ2-5
D: TRBD2
V: TRBV4-1
DNA: TGCGCCAGCAGCCCGAGAGGGACTAGCGGGGGGGCCTATGGTCAGACCCAGTACTTC
CDR3: CASSPRGTSGGAYGQTQYF

size: many
J: TRBJ2-7
D: NA
V: TRBV6-1
DNA: TGTGCCAGCAGTGGTGACGCCCCAGGCGACTCCTACGAGCAGTACTTC
CDR3: CASSGDAPGDSYEQYF

size: NA
J: TRBJ1-2
D: NA
V: TRBV29-1
DNA: TGCAGCGTCTTTGATATGGGCTACACCTTC
CDR3: CSVFDMGYTF

size: many
J: TRBJ2-2
D: TRBD2
V: TRBV6-1
DNA: TGTGCCAGCAGTACCCCGGGACTAGGGAACACCGGGGAGCTGTTTTTT
CDR3: CASSTPGLGNTGELFF

size: many
J: TRBJ2-7
D: NA
V: TRBV20-1
DNA: TGCAGTGCTAGAGATCTCTACGAGCAGTACTTC
CDR3: CSARDLYEQYF

size: NA
J: TRBJ2-7
D: TRBD2
V: TRBV20-1
DNA: TGCAGTGCTAGAGATACCGGGGGGAACGAGCAGTACTTC
CDR3: CSARDTGGNEQYF

size: many
J: TRBJ1-1
D: TRBD1
V: TRBV25-1
DNA: TGTGCCAGCAGTGATTTGGGGACAGGGATGAACACTGAAGCTTTCTTT
CDR3: CASSDLGTGMNTEAFF

size: many
J: TRBJ2-5
D: NA
V: TRBV2
DNA: TGTGCCAGCAGTGGGGACGCCGCCAAAGAGACCCAGTACTTC
CDR3: CASSGDAAKETQYF

size: many
J: TRBJ1-5
D: NA
V: TRBV10-3
DNA: TGTGCCATCAGTGCGAGGAATCAGCCCCAGCATTTT
CDR3: CAISARNQPQHF

size: few
J: TRBJ2-6
D: NA
V: TRBV20-1
DNA: TGCAGTGCTAGAGATCCTAACTCTGGGGCCAACGTCCTGACTTTC
CDR3: CSARDPNSGANVLTF

size: NA
J: TRBJ1-2
D: TRBD1
V: TRBV4-1
DNA: TGCGCCAGCAGCCAAGGACAGGGGGCAAGCTATGGCTACACCTTC
CDR3: CASSQGQGASYGYTF

size: NA
J: TRBJ2-5
D: NA
V: TRBV6-1
DNA: TGTGCCAGCAGCCCTACTAGAGAAGAGACCCAGTACTTC
CDR3: CASSPTREETQYF

size: many
J: TRBJ1-1
D: TRBD1
V: TRBV29-1
DNA: TGCAGCGTTACCAAGCAGGGGGGGAACACTGAAGCTTTCTTT
CDR3: CSVTKQGGNTEAFF

size: many
J: TRBJ2-7
D: NA
V: TRBV24-1
DNA: TGTGCCACCAGTGGAGATAGCTGGAACGAGCAGTACTTC
CDR3: CATSGDSWNEQYF

size: NA
J: TRBJ1-2
D: NA
V: TRBV2
DNA: TGTGCCAGCAAACCGAAAGGCGGATATGGCTACACCTTC
CDR3: CASKPKGGYGYTF

size: many
J: TRBJ1-1
D: NA
V: TRBV11-3
DNA: TGTGCCAGCAGCTTTAGTGCCTCGAACACTGAAGCTTTCTTT
CDR3: CASSFSASNTEAFF

size: many
J: TRBJ1-2
D: NA
V: TRBV11-1
DNA: TGTGCCAGCTGGGGCCAAATGGAGGGGCGCGGCTATGGCTACACCTTC
CDR3: CASWGQMEGRGYGYTF

size: many
J: TRBJ1-5
D: NA
V: TRBV6-2/TRBV6-3
DNA: TGTGCCAGCAGTCCACTCAGGGAGGAGGATCAGCCCCAGCATTTT
CDR3: CASSPLREEDQPQHF